This record covers a single T cell receptor (beta chain). As originally analysed: Using reference gene primer amplification, nucleated cell counts were estimated. Sequencing was performed with immunoSEQ multiplex PCR; in TCRdb, only in-frame clones are kept and a portion is missing. V and J calls and clone size follow that table, whereas D and trimming were derived from the DNA. The sample consists of 190,000 or so clones, about 86% of them appearing once. The sample is drawn from a study of blood T cell repertoires in COVID-19. The wider study: Acute-phase and convalescent COVID-19 samples originated in the United States, Italy and Spain.

The sequence derives from a man in his 60s who had recovered from COVID-19. Sequenced: peripheral blood.

Here the CDR3 reads CASSDSRTGGGYTF. The CDR3 DNA reads TGTGCCAGCAGTGACTCCCGGACAGGGGGAGGCTACACCTTC. V is TRBV6-4 and J is TRBJ1-2; 10 nucleotides line up with TRBD1. Germline V gives CDR1 MRHNA, CDR2 SNTAGT. V lost 0 bases to trimming and J lost 8 bases; unmatched junction nucleotides: 3. The length of the CDR3 is 14 residues.